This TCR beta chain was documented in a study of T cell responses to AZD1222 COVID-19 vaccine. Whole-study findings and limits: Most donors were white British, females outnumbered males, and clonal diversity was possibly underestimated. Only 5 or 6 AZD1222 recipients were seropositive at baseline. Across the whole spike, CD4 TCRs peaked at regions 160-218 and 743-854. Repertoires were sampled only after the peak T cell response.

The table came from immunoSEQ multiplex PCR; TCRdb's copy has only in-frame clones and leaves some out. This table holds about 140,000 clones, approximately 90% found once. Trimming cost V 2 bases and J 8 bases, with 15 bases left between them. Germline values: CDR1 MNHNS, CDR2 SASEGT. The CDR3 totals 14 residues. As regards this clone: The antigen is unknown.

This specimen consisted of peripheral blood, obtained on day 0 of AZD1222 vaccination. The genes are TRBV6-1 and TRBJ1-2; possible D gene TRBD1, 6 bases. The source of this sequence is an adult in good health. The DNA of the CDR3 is TGTGCCAGCAGTGAAATGAGGGACAACTGGGGCTACACCTTC. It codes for CASSEMRDNWGYTF.